Below, 12 T cell receptor beta chains from the same sample are listed, as sequenced in a study of tumor-infiltrating lymphocytes in primary liver carcinoma. The input was approximately 500 ng total RNA; TCR beta cDNA was made from it with a constant-region primer. TCR beta libraries came from three nested multiplex PCR rounds using slightly modified ARM-PCR. Running roughly 10 cycles apiece, the first two PCR rounds relied on TRBV1-TRBV30 forward primers together with a C-beta reverse primer. In TCRdb, the multiplex PCR reads were re-called with MiXCR into one record per CDR3 protein. Here the sample spans fewer than 250,000 distinct CDR3 sequences, 85% being singletons. Bulk tissue was left unsorted, and RNA and DNA were co-extracted from about 21-30 mg of it. The source material was tumor tissue from primary liver carcinoma. The receptors were sampled from a man between 35 and 55 years old with primary liver carcinoma and hepatitis B virus infection.

About this clonotype: Relative to the germline gene, one junction end is altered; a read error may explain this. The chain joins TRBV6-6 to TRBJ1-1, with D perhaps TRBD1 (5 bases). Germline V gene sequence: CDR1 MNHNY, CDR2 SVGAGI (reference sequence). The CDR3 length is 13 residues. CDR3 residues: CASSTGGTTEVLF. The CDR3 nucleotides are TGTGCCAGCAGCACGGGGGGGACTACTGAAGTTCTCTTT.

Points on this clonotype: This may come from a read error, since a much larger clone is one base off. The chain couples TRBV28 to TRBJ1-5, with 8 positions matching TRBD1. The CDR3 runs to 15 residues. Germline values: CDR1 MDHEN, CDR2 SYDVKM. The CDR3 region has the DNA TGTGCCAGCAGTTTACCCGGACAGGGCAATCAGCGCCAGCATTTT. This encodes CASSLPGQGNQRQHF.

This rearrangement joins TRBV11-1 to TRBJ2-3, with TRBD1 as a possible D gene (5 bases). The DNA end is a closer match to TRBJ1-5, so the J assignment may be wrong. Germline V gives CDR1 SGHAT, CDR2 FQDESV (reference sequence). This CDR3 contains 13 residues. Written as DNA, the CDR3 is TGTGCCAGCAGTTTAATCAGGGCAGATACACAGCATTTT. Amino acid sequence: CASSLIRADTQHF.

On this clonotype: Possible read error: a much larger clone is one base away. The chain combines TRBV5-1 with TRBJ2-7; D remains unclear. Germline V gene sequence: CDR1 SGHRS, CDR2 YFSETQ. The CDR3 has 14 amino acids. The V end lost 0 bases, the J end lost 2 bases, and 9 bases lay between the germline ends. Here the CDR3 DNA reads TGCGCCAGCAGCTTGGATACGGGCCCCTACGAGCAGTACTTC. This encodes CASSLDTGPYEQYF.

J is TRBJ2-1 and V is TRBV11-1; unclear D gene. This CDR3 has 13 residues. Germline CDR1 is SGHAT and CDR2 is FQDESV (reference sequence). The V and J ends lost 7 bases and 5 bases respectively, with 12 bases between them. The CDR3 region is CASNTGMNNEQFF. The CDR3 DNA sequence: TGTGCCAGCAACACTGGCATGAACAATGAGCAGTTCTTC.

This clonotype was detected once. The chain employs TRBV28 and TRBJ2-1; 8 bases agree with TRBD2. Germline V CDR1 and CDR2: MDHEN, SYDVKM. The CDR3 is 14 amino acids. Germline trimming cut 7 bases from V and 6 bases from J; bases unmatched to any gene: 8. CDR3 bases: TGTGCCAGCAATTTCCCCAGCGGGGGCAATGAGCAGTTCTTC. The encoded protein is CASNFPSGGNEQFF.

A word on this clonotype: One junction end does not reproduce the germline sequence, and a read error may be involved. The chain is built from TRBV28 and TRBJ2-2; possible D gene TRBD1, 6 bases. The CDR3 has 15 amino acids. Germline-derived CDR1 and CDR2 are MDHEN and SYDVKM. The CDR3 spells CASSLGGPNTWELFF. As DNA, the CDR3 is TGTGCCAGTAGTTTAGGGGGTCCGAACACCTGGGAGCTGTTTTTT.

About this clonotype: This is likely a read error, given that the CDR3 carries no conserved phenylalanine or tryptophan at its end. The V gene is TRBV29-1, the J gene TRBJ2-7; TRBD2 is a possible D gene (7 bases). Germline assignment: CDR1 SQVTM and CDR2 ANQGSEA. The CDR3 spans 15 residues. In nucleotides, the CDR3 is TGTAGCGTCGGGGGGCTAGGGAGCAGTAGGTACGAGCAGTACTCC. Its protein product is CSVGGLGSSRYEQYS.

The chain uses TRBV6-2 or TRBV6-3 and TRBJ2-5; no clear D. Germline lookup yields CDR1 MNHEY and CDR2 SVGEGT. The CDR3 is 11 residues long. Trimming took 8 bases from V and 8 from J, leaving 12 bases between them. The CDR3 loop is CASQNGDTQYF. The CDR3 DNA reads as TGTGCCAGCCAAAATGGAGATACCCAGTACTTC.

The V call is TRBV5-5, the J call TRBJ1-5; tentatively, D is TRBD1 (5 bases). Germline V gene sequence: CDR1 SGHKS, CDR2 YYEKEE (reference sequence). This CDR3 has 14 amino acids. Trimming removed 4 bases from V and 6 bases from J, with 14 bases in between. The CDR3 DNA reads TGTGCCAGCAGCAGCGTGGGGGGAGGTCAGCCCCAGCATTTT. This sequence encodes CASSSVGGGQPQHF.

Concerning this clonotype itself: Its ends do not fully match the called genes, so a read error is possible. The chain combines TRBV29-1 with TRBJ1-2, with a possible D match to TRBD1 (5 bases). This CDR3 region has 15 residues. Germline V gene lookup returns CDR1 SQVTM and CDR2 ANQGSEA. CDR3 amino acids: CSVEVSDSASYGYTF. In DNA, the CDR3 is TGCAGCGTTGAAGTATCCGACAGCGCCTCCTATGGATACACCTTC.

With respect to this clonotype: A much larger clone sits a single nucleotide away, making a read error possible. The chain recombines TRBV5-1 with TRBJ2-1, with TRBD2 matching 8 bases. Losses at the gene ends were 0 bases for V and 8 bases for J; bases not matched to a gene: 7. The CDR3 is 15 residues long. Germline V gene lookup returns CDR1 SGHRS and CDR2 YFSETQ. CDR3 region: CASSLDGRALDEQFF. The CDR3 coding sequence is TGCGCCAGCAGCTTGGACGGGAGGGCCCTCGATGAGCAGTTCTTC.